Listed below are T cell receptor beta chains from one sample, sequenced in a study of OX40 agonist ivuxolimab in advanced cancers. Some clones are missing from TCRdb's copy, which holds only in-frame ones; the method was immunoSEQ multiplex PCR. The sample has more than 9,500 clones; around 83% are singletons. This sample comprised CD4+ or CD8+ T cells sorted from blood, obtained in a trial of the OX40 agonist ivuxolimab. All receptors come from an adult with an advanced solid tumor such as melanoma, head and neck, liver or kidney cancer. Both conserved end residues are trimmed from each CDR3. Not every row has a clone size; where given, it reads once, few, many or a size class.

>TRBV6-6|TRBJ2-7|.
ASMDRAPYEQY
>TRBV6-4|TRBJ2-1|few
ASSEGQGADEQF
>TRBV12-5|TRBJ1-1|.
ASDRTGGTEAF
>TRBV5-7|TRBJ1-2|.
ASSLHGDRPNYGYT
>TRBV11-2|TRBJ1-2|.
ASSLVVGGLRGYT
>TRBV2|TRBJ2-7|.
ASSARDRDTDEQY
>TRBV19|TRBJ2-3|.
ASSIGGTSGSTQY
>TRBV27|TRBJ2-7|.
ASSLSGPSPYEQY
>TRBV13|TRBJ2-3|.
ASSFQGGGADTQY
>TRBV5-1|TRBJ2-1|.
ASSLTSGEYYNEQF
>TRBV7-9|TRBJ1-5|.
ASSPDNQPQH
>TRBV7-9|TRBJ1-2|.
ASSSGGYGYT
>TRBV18|TRBJ2-1|few
ASSPEISSGSRSYNEQF
>TRBV6-5|TRBJ1-1|.
ASSPQGPPDTEAF
>TRBV29-1|TRBJ1-2|once
SVSDRGRGYGYT
>TRBV6-5|TRBJ2-2|.
ASSLVWTGELF
>TRBV27|TRBJ2-7|.
ASSLSGLAGLYEQY
>TRBV5-8|TRBJ2-5|.
ASSLALEQETQY
>TRBV11-2|TRBJ2-7|.
ASSLGALSHEQC
>TRBV5-8|TRBJ2-2|.
ASSLFGGGNTGELF
>TRBV4-3|TRBJ1-2|.
ASSQGGDGYT
>TRBV5-6|TRBJ1-1|.
ASSLTGVATEAF
>TRBV7-9|TRBJ1-1|.
ASSTLWGTPMNTEAF
>TRBV5-4|TRBJ1-2|.
ASSLNQGANYGYT
>TRBV27|.|.
ASSFSGKDRNEQF
>TRBV19|TRBJ1-1|.
ASGLFYGQGRTEAF
>TRBV6-5|TRBJ2-7|.
ASSYLRQGGGEQY
>TRBV6-5|TRBJ2-1|.
ASSYSLANEQF
>TRBV2|TRBJ2-1|.
ASGLSSYNEQF
>TRBV4-3|TRBJ2-1|.
ASSPGLAGGTIPYNEQF
>TRBV5-4|TRBJ2-5|.
ASSQAGGLGVQETQY
>TRBV15|TRBJ1-5|.
ATRKGAGNQPQH
>TRBV10-2|TRBJ2-5|.
ASNLTPGGETQY
>TRBV7-2|TRBJ2-7|.
ASSLDGSGGPYDYEQY
>TRBV10-3|TRBJ2-7|.
AISRTSGEYEQY
>TRBV10-3|TRBJ2-7|.
ATWPYEQY
>TRBV27|TRBJ2-7|.
ASSSTGREQY
>TRBV28|TRBJ2-1|.
ASSLAENEQF
>TRBV5-1|TRBJ1-2|.
ASSSRAGGYT
>TRBV19|TRBJ2-2|.
ASTYSHTGELF
>TRBV4-1|TRBJ1-6|.
ASSQGAAGWNSPLH
>TRBV15|TRBJ2-3|few
ATSRAGIIGLAGVTDTQY
>TRBV27|TRBJ2-1|once
ASSLRPLRSSYNEQF
>TRBV6-6|TRBJ1-1|.
ASSYTLNTEAF
>TRBV2|TRBJ2-2|.
ASSELGRGPGELF
>TRBV9|TRBJ2-7|.
ASSVAGASSYEQY
>TRBV9|TRBJ2-1|few
ASSRGGHEQF
>TRBV7-8|TRBJ2-1|.
ASSSGLPIYNEQF
>TRBV5-4|TRBJ2-1|.
ASSSLAGGPGFNEQF
>TRBV27|TRBJ2-2|.
ASGFLSRGGATGELF
>TRBV1|TRBJ2-1|once
TSSQPGLAGSDEQF
>TRBV15|TRBJ1-5|.
ATSREKGAWQPQH
>TRBV19|TRBJ2-3|.
ASSTSLAAHTDTQY
>TRBV11-2|TRBJ1-1|.
ASSLLGNVNTEAF
>TRBV6-1|TRBJ1-2|.
ASRGPTGDHYGYT
>TRBV19|TRBJ2-7|few
ASSIAYSGSYEQY
>TRBV5-1|TRBJ1-2|.
ASSIAGGDQNGYT
>TRBV5-4|TRBJ2-1|.
ASSLGGGSYNEQF
>TRBV28|TRBJ1-1|.
ASSPRGAGESYEAF